A single sample gave rise to the 10 T cell receptor beta chains below, sequenced in a study of response to subunit inactivated influenza vaccine. TCRdb reprocessed the RT-PCR reads via MiXCR and lists one record per CDR3 protein. Of some 550,000 distinct CDR3 sequences in the sample, around a quarter were seen once. This sample also appeared in a second study, on T cells expressing NK-cell markers. That source reports: UMIs were included in TCR beta cDNA generated by 5'RACE template switching.

This specimen consisted of CD4+ T cells sorted from PBMCs, obtained 11 to 12 days after vaccination. The source is a man aged 45-60 years who received an inactivated influenza vaccine.

The chain combines TRBV24-1 with TRBJ2-7, with 11 nucleotides matching TRBD1. The germline gives CDR1 KGHDR, CDR2 SFDVKD. CDR3 length equals 15 residues. With 4 bases clipped from V and 3 bases from J, the junction kept 4 bases outside the gene matches. DNA of the CDR3: TGTGCCACCAGTGACCCCGGGACAGGGGGCTACGAGCAGTACTTC. Protein: CATSDPGTGGYEQYF.

This clonotype turned up a few times. The chain joins TRBV5-5 to TRBJ1-6; a weak D match, TRBD1 (5 bases). Trimming left V 4 bases short and J 6 bases short, with 11 bases between. Germline V gene sequence: CDR1 SGHKS, CDR2 YYEKEE (reference sequence). CDR3 length: 14 amino acids. CDR3 DNA sequence: TGTGCCAGCAGCACGGGGGTGGGTAATTCACCCCTCCACTTT. Translated: CASSTGVGNSPLHF.

As for this clonotype: One end of the junction varies from germline; a read error may be responsible. CDR3 sequence: CASSQNPWADEQLF. CDR3 nucleotides: TGTGCCAGCAGCCAAAATCCATGGGCTGATGAGCAGTTGTTC. V is TRBV7-8 and J is TRBJ2-1; D gene uncertain. The CDR3 is 14 amino acids. Germline CDR1 reads SGHVS; CDR2 reads FQNEAQ.

This clonotype appeared a few times. The chain links TRBV11-2 to TRBJ2-4; 10 bases line up with TRBD1. The V gene end was trimmed by 1 base and the J gene end by 1 base; junction bases not matched to a gene: 7. From germline, CDR1 is SGHAT and CDR2 FQNNGV. The CDR3 has 18 residues. The CDR3 region is CASSLVTGGGLAKNIQYF. CDR3 sequence (DNA): TGTGCCAGCAGCTTAGTGACAGGGGGCGGGTTGGCCAAAAACATTCAGTACTTC.

The V and J genes are TRBV7-3 and TRBJ2-1, with TRBD1 as a possible D gene (6 bases). This CDR3 spans 13 amino acids. Between the trimmed V and J ends, which lost 4 bases and 12 bases, there was a span of 16 bases. CDR1 and CDR2 (germline): SGHTA, FQGTGA. The CDR3 DNA follows: TGTGCCAGCAGCTCAACCCGTACAGGGAGGCAGTTCTTC. Amino acid sequence: CASSSTRTGRQFF.

V gene TRBV29-1 combines with J gene TRBJ2-3; 9 nucleotides align to TRBD2. The CDR3 is 14 amino acids. V lost 8 bases to trimming and J lost 5 bases; unmatched junction nucleotides: 11. Per germline, CDR1 SQVTM and CDR2 ANQGSEA. CDR3 nucleotides: TGCAGCACCGTGGGTAGCGGGGGAAAAGATACGCAGTATTTT. Protein product: CSTVGSGGKDTQYF.

This clonotype came up a few times. J is TRBJ2-7 and V is TRBV4-1, with 9 bases identical to TRBD1. With V trimmed by 3 bases and J by 7 bases, 7 bases remained unmatched. The CDR3 has 14 residues. The germline V gene has CDR1 MGHRA and CDR2 YSYEKL. The CDR3 DNA reads TGCGCCAGCAGCCAGGGACAGGGTCGTCGAGAGCAGTACTTC. It codes for CASSQGQGRREQYF.

This chain links TRBV6-2 or TRBV6-3 with TRBJ2-3, with 7 bases that match TRBD2. V dropped 7 bases and J dropped 3; count of bases not matched to a gene: 4. The CDR3 has 13 residues. Germline V lookup: CDR1 MNHEY, CDR2 SVGEGT. In DNA, the CDR3 is TGTGCCAGCACCTACGGGGGGACAGATACGCAGTATTTT. This codes for CASTYGGTDTQYF.

This clonotype has more than one count but fewer than ten. The chain employs TRBV7-9 and TRBJ2-1; 8 nucleotides align to TRBD2. This CDR3 has 16 amino acids. V was pared by 5 bases and J by 0 bases, with 6 bases of the junction left unmatched. Looked up from germline, CDR1 is SEHNR and CDR2 is FQNEAQ (reference sequence). The CDR3, as DNA: TGTGCCAGCAGCAGTCTGCGGGAGGCCTCCTACAATGAGCAGTTCTTC. Its translation: CASSSLREASYNEQFF.

This clonotype has just a few counts. The rearrangement joins TRBV5-1 to TRBJ2-3; D is unclear. The CDR3 is 19 residues long. In germline, CDR1 is SGHRS, CDR2 YFSETQ. Trimming took off 0 bases at V and 2 bases at J, with 22 bases between the two ends. The CDR3 protein is CASSLASGPHYPHTDTQYF. The CDR3 DNA reads TGCGCCAGCAGCTTGGCCTCGGGCCCTCACTACCCACACACAGATACGCAGTATTTT.